The 20 T cell receptor beta chains presented below share a single source sample, sequenced in a study of T cell responses to AZD1222 COVID-19 vaccine listed by TCRdb under 2021. The library was generated by the immunoSEQ multiplex PCR assay. TCRdb took over this immuneACCESS table, retaining in-frame rearrangements with V and J assigned. Such tables are incomplete; in checked studies, under half of the missing clones stem from an unresolved V gene, and the remainder is unexplained. The sample data list some 130,000 clones, and roughly 90% of these were observed just once. The ten largest account for just over 5.5% of the sample. This specimen's time point label, interpreted: baseline before first vaccination. Material: peripheral blood, obtained on day 0 of AZD1222 vaccination. These receptors all stem from an adult in good health.

The chain has TRBV6-2 or TRBV6-3 and TRBJ2-1, with TRBD2 matching over 11 bases. V was clipped by 2 bases and J by 2 bases; unmatched bases: 2. Germline V gene lookup returns CDR1 MNHEY and CDR2 SVGEGT. CDR3 size: 16 residues. The CDR3 is CASSYVSGRAYNEQFF. The CDR3, as DNA: TGTGCCAGCAGTTACGTTAGCGGGAGGGCCTACAATGAGCAGTTCTTC.

This rearrangement joins TRBV4-2 to TRBJ1-2; D unresolved. CDR1 and CDR2 from the germline V gene are LGHNA and YNFKEQ. The V and J ends lost 1 base and 4 bases respectively, with 10 bases between them. The CDR3 contains 14 residues. In DNA, the CDR3 is TGTGCCAGCAGCCAAGGCCGGGGAGCCTATGGCTACACCTTC. Translating gives CASSQGRGAYGYTF.

This chain uses TRBV28 with TRBJ2-1; the D gene is possibly TRBD1 (5 bases). V dropped 1 base and J dropped 0 bases, with 10 bases sitting between them. Germline CDR1 reads MDHEN; CDR2 reads SYDVKM. The CDR3 spans 16 residues. CDR3 in amino acids: CASSLYQGSSYNEQFF. CDR3 DNA sequence: TGTGCCAGCAGTTTATATCAGGGAAGCTCCTACAATGAGCAGTTCTTC.

This rearrangement joins TRBV28 to TRBJ2-2, with D tentatively TRBD1 (6 bases). CDR3 length equals 12 residues. Germline CDR1 MDHEN, CDR2 SYDVKM. V lost 8 bases and J 8 bases, leaving 12 bases between the germline ends. As DNA, the CDR3 is TGTGCCAGCGGGACACTGACGGGGGAGCTGTTTTTT. Its protein is CASGTLTGELFF. Full variable domain (outside the CDR3, taken from reference TRBV28 and TRBJ2-2): DVKVTQSSRYLVKRTGEKVFLECVQDMDHENMFWYRQDPGLGLRLIYFSYDVKMKEKGDIPEGYSVSREKKERFSLILESASTNQTSMYLCASGTLTGELFFGEGSRLTVL.

This clone was seen once. The chain couples TRBV27 to TRBJ1-5; 7 nucleotides match TRBD1. In germline, CDR1 is MNHEY, CDR2 SMNVEV (reference sequence). V shed 4 bases, J shed 1 base, and the junction held 10 bases outside the gene matches. This CDR3 is 17 amino acids long. CDR3 in amino acids: CASSSRRTGVSNQPQHF. The CDR3 bases are TGTGCCAGCAGTTCCCGAAGAACAGGGGTGAGCAATCAGCCCCAGCATTTT.

The gene calls are TRBV6-5 and TRBJ2-3; 8 nucleotides align to TRBD2. The CDR3 spans 16 residues. In germline, CDR1 is MNHEY, CDR2 SVGAGI. V gave up 0 bases and J gave up 6 bases; unmatched junction bases: 8. The CDR3 loop reads CASSYSGSGKYDTQYF. Here the CDR3 DNA reads TGTGCCAGCAGTTACTCGGGTAGCGGGAAGTACGATACGCAGTATTTT.

The chain couples TRBV2 to TRBJ2-3, with a tentative D call TRBD1 (6 bases). CDR1 is SNHLY, CDR2 FYNNEI, per germline. The CDR3 contains 14 residues. The V end was cut by 2 bases, the J end by 4 bases, with 10 bases between. CDR3 sequence: CASSELQGPDTQYF. The CDR3 coding sequence is TGTGCCAGCAGTGAATTGCAGGGGCCAGATACGCAGTATTTT.

As DNA, the CDR3 is TGTGCCAGCAGCTTCCTAGCGGGAGGCGGTAATGAGCAGTTCTTC. This codes for CASSFLAGGGNEQFF. The V call is TRBV7-9, the J call TRBJ2-1; 11 positions agree with TRBD2. The V and J ends lost 3 bases and 7 bases, in that order; junction bases with no gene match: 5. Germline CDR1 reads SEHNR; CDR2 reads FQNEAQ (reference sequence). The CDR3 runs to 15 residues.

This chain links TRBV10-3 with TRBJ1-1; D is undetermined. The CDR3 runs 15 residues. In germline, CDR1 is ENHRY, CDR2 SYGVKD. Between the trimmed V and J ends, which lost 3 bases and 2 bases, there was a span of 13 bases. The CDR3 nucleotides read TGTGCCATCAGTGATGGTAGATCCTACAACACTGAAGCTTTCTTT. Encoded protein: CAISDGRSYNTEAFF.

This sequence joins TRBV5-1 and TRBJ2-2; TRBD2 matches at 10 bases. J lost 0 bases, V lost 4 bases, and 3 bases had no gene match. Germline values: CDR1 SGHRS, CDR2 YFSETQ. This CDR3 has 16 amino acids. As DNA, the CDR3 is TGCGCCAGCAGCCGTAGCGGGAGGACGAACACCGGGGAGCTGTTTTTT. It translates to CASSRSGRTNTGELFF. Drawing the rest from reference TRBV5-1 and TRBJ2-2, the complete variable domain is KAGVTQTPRYLIKTRGQQVTLSCSPISGHRSVSWYQQTPGQGLQFLFEYFSETQRNKGNFPGRFSGRQFSNSRSEMNVSTLELGDSALYLCASSRSGRTNTGELFFGEGSRLTVL.

This chain uses TRBV28 with TRBJ1-2; 7 bases match TRBD1. The CDR3 is 14 residues long. Looked up from germline, CDR1 is MDHEN and CDR2 is SYDVKM. V gave up 6 bases and J gave up 5 bases; unmatched junction bases: 9. CDR3 residues: CASRQRDRYYGYTF. The CDR3 DNA reads as TGTGCCAGCAGACAGAGGGACAGATATTATGGCTACACCTTC.

This chain links TRBV30 with TRBJ1-1; no reliable D call. Deletions cut 5 bases from V and 5 bases from J, with 15 bases between. The CDR3 contains 13 residues. Germline CDR1 GTSNPN, CDR2 SVGIG (reference sequence). CDR3 in DNA: TGTGCCTGGTTCAGTCAGAGGTGGACTGAAGCTTTCTTT. It is translated as CAWFSQRWTEAFF.

Only one count was recorded for this clone. This chain uses TRBV5-4 with TRBJ1-6, with no clear D. The CDR3 extends over 15 amino acids. Germline loops: CDR1 SGHNT, CDR2 YYREEE (reference sequence). V was cut by 3 bases and J by 6 bases, with 13 bases left in between. CDR3: CASSYQAPGNSPLHF. The CDR3 DNA is TGTGCCAGCAGCTACCAGGCACCCGGTAATTCACCCCTCCACTTT.

The genes are TRBV18 and TRBJ2-7; D remains ambiguous. Germline-derived CDR1 and CDR2 are KGHSH and LQKENI. V was cut by 0 bases and J by 6 bases, with 12 bases left in between. This CDR3 region has 14 residues. The CDR3 protein is CASSPPVGGSEQYF. CDR3 sequence (DNA): TGTGCCAGCTCACCACCAGTAGGCGGAAGCGAGCAGTACTTC.

This clone was found once. CDR3 bases: TGTGCCAGCATCCCCCTGAGGGGAAACACTGAAGCTTTCTTT. It is translated as CASIPLRGNTEAFF. The chain carries TRBV9 and TRBJ1-1, with TRBD1 as a possible D gene (5 bases). Germline CDR1 reads SGDLS; CDR2 reads YYNGEE. CDR3 length equals 14 residues. V was clipped by 6 bases and J by 2 bases, with 14 bases between them.

The chain combines TRBV4-1 with TRBJ1-5, with D perhaps TRBD1 (5 bases). The CDR3 runs 15 residues. Between the trimmed V and J ends, which lost 4 bases and 4 bases, there was a span of 14 bases. Germline V gene data show CDR1 as MGHRA and CDR2 as YSYEKL. CDR3 DNA sequence: TGCGCCAGCAGCCTACTCCGGGGCTATAATCAGCCCCAGCATTTT. This gives the protein CASSLLRGYNQPQHF.

The rearrangement uses TRBV7-2 and TRBJ1-2; TRBD1 matches at 8 bases. The V segment lost 1 base and the J segment 4 bases; nucleotides outside the gene matches: 5. This CDR3 is built from 15 residues. In germline, CDR1 is SGHTA, CDR2 FQGNSA. The CDR3 nucleotides are TGTGCCAGCAGCTTAGTCGGACAGGGCCGCTATGGCTACACCTTC. Translated: CASSLVGQGRYGYTF. The full variable domain, its missing parts supplied by reference TRBV7-2 and TRBJ1-2, is GAGVSQSPSNKVTEKGKDVELRCDPISGHTALYWYRQSLGQGLEFLIYFQGNSAPDKSGLPSDRFSAERTGGSVSTLTIQRTQQEDSAVYLCASSLVGQGRYGYTFGSGTRLTVV.

V and J are TRBV28 and TRBJ2-4, with TRBD1 as a possible D gene (6 bases). The CDR3 runs to 16 residues. V lost 6 bases and J lost 0, with 15 bases in between. The V gene's germline CDR1 is MDHEN and CDR2 SYDVKM. Here the CDR3 reads CASSRQAPIAKNIQYF. The CDR3 DNA reads TGTGCCAGCAGCCGACAGGCCCCTATAGCCAAAAACATTCAGTACTTC.

This chain connects TRBV4-1 to TRBJ1-2; weak D call: TRBD1 (6 bases). Germline V gene lookup returns CDR1 MGHRA and CDR2 YSYEKL. The V gene lost 0 bases and the J gene lost 5 bases, with 13 bases spanning the gap. This CDR3 contains 15 residues. CDR3: CASSQDAGAGYGYTF. CDR3 DNA sequence: TGCGCCAGCAGCCAAGATGCAGGGGCAGGGTATGGCTACACCTTC.

The gene calls are TRBV5-8 and TRBJ1-5; a possible D gene is TRBD1 (5 bases). V was trimmed by 2 bases and J by 3 bases, leaving 15 bases between them. CDR3 length: 16 amino acids. Germline CDR1 SGHTS, CDR2 YDEGEE. The CDR3 DNA is TGTGCCAGCAGCTTTCGGTCAGGGAAGGCCAATCAGCCCCAGCATTTT. It translates to CASSFRSGKANQPQHF.